Reported below is one T cell receptor (beta chain). As yet, its antigen is unknown. Germline and junction disagree at one end, which may indicate a read error. The CDR3 loop spans 13 amino acids. From germline, CDR1 is SGHNT and CDR2 YYREEE (reference sequence). Only in-frame clones appear in the TCRdb table, and some are missing; sequencing was by immunoSEQ multiplex PCR. The sample holds some 130,000 clones, approximately 90% seen once. This specimen comes from a study of T cell responses to AZD1222 COVID-19 vaccine. Study context: Combined were second doses at about 4 or about 12 weeks. Study-wide findings and caveats: Two AZD1222 doses significantly raised spike-specific TCR breadth and depth over controls.

The TCR was taken from an adult in good health. The sample was peripheral blood, taken on day 0 of AZD1222 vaccination. This chain connects TRBV5-4 to TRBJ2-7; maybe TRBD2 (6 bases). The CDR3: CASSLGGTYEQYF. CDR3 coding DNA: TGTGCCAGCAGTTTGGGGGGAACCTACGAGCAGTACTTC.